The 19 T cell receptor beta chains below come from one sample, sequenced in a study of HIV-infected patients and healthy controls (dated by TCRdb to 2013 to 2016). Receptor libraries were prepared by 5' RACE. Sequencing was performed on an Illumina MiSeq. 500 to 550 ng RNA was reverse transcribed with SuperScript III using primers against the alpha and beta constant regions. Separate libraries for the alpha and beta chains were generated through chain-specific third strand synthesis that incorporated multiplexing indices. TCRdb applied fastp at Q25 and MiXCR to the public reads, then kept only in-frame beta chains. Each CDR3 protein appears once, grouped with its most common genes and DNA. The sample data list thousands of distinct CDR3 sequences, and about 7.7% of these were observed just once. The ten largest clonotypes hold about 20% of the sample. Whole blood was used without cell fractionation, so all unsorted peripheral T cells were reflected in the repertoire.

Source: blood, taken before antiretroviral therapy. Receptor source: an adult with HIV infection.

This clonotype was counted many times. The chain uses TRBV15 and TRBJ2-2; a possible D gene is TRBD2 (5 bases). CDR1 LNHNV and CDR2 YYDKDF come from the germline V gene (reference sequence). This CDR3 is 16 amino acids long. V lost 5 bases, J lost 2 bases, and 15 bases lay in between. CDR3 amino acids: CATSSPRGRNTGELFF. CDR3 coding DNA: TGTGCCACCAGCTCCCCCAGAGGGCGTAACACCGGGGAGCTGTTTTTT.

This clonotype is medium-sized. The chain has TRBV30 and TRBJ2-1; TRBD2 aligns across 8 bases. The CDR3 is 15 residues long. J was trimmed by 13 bases and V by 1 base; bases with no gene match: 15. Germline V gives CDR1 GTSNPN, CDR2 SVGIG (reference sequence). In DNA, the CDR3 is TGTGCCTGGAGTGGAATGACGGGGGGGGCGCTCGGTCAGTTCTTC. It specifies CAWSGMTGGALGQFF.

V usage is TRBV7-2 and J usage is TRBJ1-5, with 9 bases matching TRBD1. Looked up from germline, CDR1 is SGHTA and CDR2 is FQGNSA. The CDR3 consists of 16 residues. Trimming removed 6 bases from V and 11 bases from J; junction bases left unmatched: 17. The CDR3 reads CASRHERGQGPMTQHF. The CDR3 DNA sequence: TGTGCCAGCAGGCACGAAAGGGGACAGGGTCCTATGACCCAGCATTTT.

This clonotype has a count of ten or more. This chain links TRBV5-5 with TRBJ2-1, with 8 bases identical to TRBD2. The CDR3 length is 15 residues. Germline-derived CDR1 and CDR2 are SGHKS and YYEKEE (reference sequence). Germline trimming cut 1 base from V and 8 bases from J; bases unmatched to any gene: 8. In nucleotides, the CDR3 is TGTGCCAGCAGCTTGTTCGGGGGGGCAAGCGATGAGCAGTTCTTC. It specifies CASSLFGGASDEQFF.

This clonotype was recorded many times. The rearrangement links TRBV19 to TRBJ1-5; weak D call: TRBD1 (5 bases). CDR3 size: 13 residues. Between the trimmed V and J ends, which lost 2 bases and 7 bases, there was a span of 9 bases. CDR1 and CDR2 (germline): LNHDA, SQIVND (reference sequence). CDR3 sequence: CASSIPREQPQHF. CDR3 DNA: TGTGCCAGTAGTATACCCAGGGAACAGCCCCAGCATTTT.

There are many counts of this clonotype. V and J are TRBV25-1 and TRBJ2-7, with TRBD2 matching over 7 bases. The CDR3 sequence is 17 residues long. V shed 1 base and J 2 bases; nucleotides not matched to a gene: 11. Germline V CDR1 and CDR2: MGHDK, SYGVNS. Written as DNA, the CDR3 is TGTGCCAGCAGTGAATTTCGGGGGGTAGCGTTTACCTACGAGCAGTACTTC. This translates into CASSEFRGVAFTYEQYF.

This clonotype is judged medium-sized (0.01 to 0.1%). This chain joins TRBV2 and TRBJ1-4; 10 bases match TRBD1. The CDR3 length is 15 residues. Germline loops: CDR1 SNHLY, CDR2 FYNNEI. J was trimmed by 2 bases and V by 7 bases; bases with no gene match: 4. CDR3 region: CASTRQGATNEKLFF. CDR3 DNA sequence: TGTGCCAGCACGAGACAGGGGGCCACTAATGAAAAACTGTTTTTT.

In its sample, this clonotype is large. The rearrangement joins TRBV13 to TRBJ2-1, with D possibly being TRBD2 (6 bases). Germline CDR1 PRHDT, CDR2 FYEKMQ (reference sequence). V was clipped by 5 bases and J by 5 bases, with 7 bases between them. The CDR3 loop spans 12 amino acids. The CDR3 loop reads CASSPGDNEQFF. The CDR3 region has the DNA TGTGCCAGCAGCCCGGGGGACAATGAGCAGTTCTTC.

V and J are TRBV20-1 and TRBJ1-6; D unclear. This CDR3 has 16 amino acids. CDR1 is DFQATT and CDR2 is SNEGSKA in the germline V gene (reference sequence). The V end was cut by 4 bases, the J end by 9 bases, with 22 bases between. CDR3 DNA sequence: TGCAGTGCTATTGACCCAGGCCCCGCGAAAAGTTCACCCCTCCACTTT. Protein sequence: CSAIDPGPAKSSPLHF.

This clonotype is deemed medium-sized. The chain recombines TRBV27 with TRBJ2-1; no clear D. V was clipped by 2 bases and J by 3 bases, with 11 bases between them. The CDR3 covers 15 residues. Germline loops: CDR1 MNHEY, CDR2 SMNVEV (reference sequence). The CDR3 is CASSLDSSGYNEQFF. CDR3 sequence (DNA): TGTGCCAGCAGTTTAGATTCGTCGGGCTACAATGAGCAGTTCTTC.

The count of this clonotype is one. A clone one base away is much larger, so this may be a read error. This chain uses TRBV19 with TRBJ2-2, with D tentatively TRBD1 (5 bases). Germline values: CDR1 LNHDA, CDR2 SQIVND (reference sequence). The CDR3 sequence is 14 residues long. V was shortened by 4 bases and J by 7 bases, with 13 bases between the two germline ends. The CDR3 sequence: CASSRIGVGGELFF. The DNA for the CDR3 is TGTGCCAGTAGTAGAATAGGGGTTGGCGGGGAGCTGTTTTTT. The complete variable domain, with remaining parts taken from reference TRBV19 and TRBJ2-2, reads DGGITQSPKYLFRKEGQNVTLSCEQNLNHDAMYWYRQDPGQGLRLIYYSQIVNDFQKGDIAEGYSVSREKKESFPLTVTSAQKNPTAFYLCASSRIGVGGELFFGEGSRLTVL.

The V and J genes are TRBV7-3 and TRBJ1-1; D gene uncertain. Germline CDR1 is SGHTA and CDR2 is FQGTGA. The CDR3 sequence is 13 residues long. V was shortened by 4 bases and J by 1 base, with 7 bases between the two germline ends. The CDR3 DNA reads as TGTGCCAGCAGCTCCGCACGGAACACTGAAGCTTTCTTT. This codes for CASSSARNTEAFF.

This clonotype counts as medium-sized (0.01 to 0.1%). This chain uses TRBV7-9 with TRBJ2-3; 7 bases are shared with TRBD2. This CDR3 has 18 amino acids. CDR1 and CDR2 from the germline V gene are SEHNR and FQNEAQ (reference sequence). After removal of 1 base from V and 1 base from J, the junction contained 11 bases not matched to a gene. CDR3 DNA sequence: TGTGCCAGCAGCTTAGATCTAGCGGCGCCCCTCGGCACAGATACGCAGTATTTT. Its protein is CASSLDLAAPLGTDTQYF.

This clonotype is categorized as medium-sized (0.01 to 0.1%). The V gene is TRBV5-1, the J gene TRBJ1-1; D might be TRBD1 (6 bases). This CDR3 has 14 residues. Germline V gene sequence: CDR1 SGHRS, CDR2 YFSETQ. Trimming stripped 1 base from V and 1 base from J, with 8 bases between. The CDR3 DNA is TGCGCCAGCAGCTTGTACAGGGAGAACACTGAAGCTTTCTTT. Its translation is CASSLYRENTEAFF.

Comment on this clonotype: The junction does not match germline at one end; this may be a read error. This chain links TRBV13 with TRBJ2-1, with D perhaps matching TRBD2 (6 bases). The length of the CDR3 is 16 residues. Germline V gives CDR1 PRHDT, CDR2 FYEKMQ (reference sequence). In DNA, the CDR3 is TGTGCCAGTAGCTGGGAGGTACATGGGGCTCGGAATGAGCAGTTCTTC. This codes for CASSWEVHGARNEQFF.

This clonotype is medium-sized within its sample. The V gene is TRBV2, the J gene TRBJ2-1; weak D call: TRBD2 (6 bases). The germline CDR1 and CDR2 sequences are SNHLY and FYNNEI. V gave up 10 bases and J gave up 4 bases, with 8 bases separating them. The CDR3 has 11 residues. CDR3 in amino acids: CATGGYNEQFF. The CDR3 DNA reads as TGTGCCACCGGGGGATACAATGAGCAGTTCTTC.

This clonotype qualifies as medium-sized (0.01 to 0.1%). This chain connects TRBV29-1 to TRBJ1-2, with a possible D match to TRBD1 (6 bases). Germline CDR1 SQVTM, CDR2 ANQGSEA. Trimming took 5 bases from V and 6 from J, leaving 10 bases between them. This CDR3 comprises 11 residues. The CDR3 is CSVLGGNGYTF. DNA of the CDR3: TGCAGCGTTTTAGGGGGGAATGGCTACACCTTC.

Within the sample, this clonotype is medium-sized. An end of the junction differs from the germline gene, which may be a read error. This chain connects TRBV12-5 to TRBJ2-7, with D possibly being TRBD1 (5 bases). Germline V gives CDR1 LGHNT, CDR2 FRNRAP. The CDR3 consists of 13 residues. The DNA of the CDR3 is TGTGCTAGTGGTTTGGTGCCCCTTCGACAGTACAACTTC. It is translated as CASGLVPLRQYNF.

This clonotype was detected many times. This rearrangement joins TRBV10-1 to TRBJ1-6; D is ambiguous. This CDR3 comprises 14 residues. The germline V gene encodes CDR1 WNHNN and CDR2 SYGVQD (reference sequence). With 0 bases removed from V and 8 bases from J, the gap between germline ends came to 8 bases. CDR3 DNA sequence: TGCGCCAGCAGTGAGTCCCTATCGCATTCACCCCTCCACTTT. Protein sequence: CASSESLSHSPLHF.